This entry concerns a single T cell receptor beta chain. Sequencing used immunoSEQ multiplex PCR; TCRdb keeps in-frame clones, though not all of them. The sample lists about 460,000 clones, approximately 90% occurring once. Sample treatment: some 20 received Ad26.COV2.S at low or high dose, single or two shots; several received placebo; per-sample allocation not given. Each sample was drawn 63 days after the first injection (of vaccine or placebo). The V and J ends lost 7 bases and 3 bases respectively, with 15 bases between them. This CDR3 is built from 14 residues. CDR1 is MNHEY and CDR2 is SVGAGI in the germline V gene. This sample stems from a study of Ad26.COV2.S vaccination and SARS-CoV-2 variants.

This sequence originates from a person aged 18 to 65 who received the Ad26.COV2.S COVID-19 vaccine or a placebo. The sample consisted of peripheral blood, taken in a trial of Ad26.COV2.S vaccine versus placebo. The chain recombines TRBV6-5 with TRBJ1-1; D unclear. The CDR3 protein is CASTPRGLDTEAFF. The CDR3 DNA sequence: TGTGCCAGCACCCCCCGCGGGCTTGACACTGAAGCTTTCTTT.